The 4 T cell receptor beta chains in this list originate from one sample, sequenced in a study of shared clonotypes between healthy human individuals. Profiled with immunoSEQ multiplex PCR; TCRdb holds only in-frame clones, not every one. The sample includes some 2 million clones, roughly 96% of them seen just once. The sample was naive CD4+ T cells sorted from blood. Subset in this sample: CD45RA+ positively selected. These receptors all stem from a man aged 18-30 years in good health.

The chain uses TRBV10-3 and TRBJ2-3; 9 bases are shared with TRBD1. Germline V CDR1 and CDR2: ENHRY, SYGVKD. The CDR3 is 16 residues long. V trimming: 2 bases; J trimming: 3 bases; junction bases outside the gene matches: 6. This chain's CDR3 is CAISEQTGGATDTQYF. In DNA, the CDR3 is TGTGCCATCAGTGAGCAAACAGGGGGCGCAACAGATACGCAGTATTTT.

The rearrangement links TRBV6-7 to TRBJ1-6; the D is unclear. TRBV6-7 has ORF status, its function being uncertain. CDR3 size: 10 residues. Deletions cut 9 bases from V and 16 bases from J, with 13 bases between. The CDR3 spells CASNLSGLHF. Written as DNA, the CDR3 is TGTGCCAGTAACCTCAGTGGTCTCCACTTT.

This sequence joins TRBV6-5 and TRBJ2-7, with a tentative D call TRBD2 (6 bases). Between the trimmed V and J ends, which lost 5 bases and 6 bases, there was a span of 20 bases. The CDR3 is 15 residues long. CDR1 is MNHEY, CDR2 SVGAGI, per germline. CDR3 sequence reads: CASSQYHGRGVEQYF. CDR3 DNA sequence: TGTGCCAGCAGTCAATACCACGGGAGAGGGGTCGAGCAGTACTTC.

Regarding this clone: Additional DNA sequences in this sample encode the identical CDR3. The chain joins TRBV11-2 to TRBJ1-1; D remains unclear. Germline CDR1 is SGHAT and CDR2 is FQNNGV. The V and J ends lost 1 base and 1 base respectively, with 4 bases between them. This CDR3 has 13 residues. CDR3 coding DNA: TGTGCCAGCAGCTTAGGGCGGAACACTGAAGCTTTCTTT. Translation gives CASSLGRNTEAFF. The complete variable domain, with remaining parts taken from reference TRBV11-2 and TRBJ1-1, reads EAGVAQSPRYKIIEKRQSVAFWCNPISGHATLYWYQQILGQGPKLLIQFQNNGVVDDSQLPKDRFSAERLKGVDSTLKIQPAKLEDSAVYLCASSLGRNTEAFFGQGTRLTVV.